A single sample is the source of the 22 T cell receptor beta chains below, sequenced in a study of OX40 agonist ivuxolimab in advanced cancers. Data came from immunoSEQ multiplex PCR; TCRdb stores just in-frame clones and leaves some out. The profile shows approximately 58,000 clones, 70% to 90% of them singletons. Sequencing used CD4+ or CD8+ T cells sorted from blood, obtained in a trial of the OX40 agonist ivuxolimab. The receptors stem from an adult with an advanced solid tumor such as melanoma, head and neck, liver or kidney cancer.

The chain couples TRBV7-9 to TRBJ2-5, with 12 positions matching TRBD2. J gave up 4 bases and V 5 bases, and 8 bases lay outside the gene matches. Per germline, CDR1 SEHNR and CDR2 FQNEAQ (reference sequence). There are 16 residues in the CDR3. CDR3 bases: TGTGCCAGCAGCCTTAGACTAGCGGGAGAGGGAGAGACCCAGTACTTC. Translation: CASSLRLAGEGETQYF. The complete variable domain, with remaining parts taken from reference TRBV7-9 and TRBJ2-5, reads DTGVSQNPRHKITKRGQNVTFRCDPISEHNRLYWYRQTLGQGPEFLTYFQNEAQLEKSRLLSDRFSAERPKGSFSTLEIQRTEQGDSAMYLCASSLRLAGEGETQYFGPGTRLLVL.

The chain is built from TRBV4-1 and TRBJ2-2; D not certain. V dropped 0 bases and J dropped 8 bases, with 16 bases sitting between them. Per germline, CDR1 MGHRA and CDR2 YSYEKL. The CDR3 length is 16 residues. CDR3 residues: CASSQDGGGVGGELFF. CDR3 bases: TGCGCCAGCAGCCAAGACGGCGGTGGAGTAGGTGGGGAGCTGTTTTTT.

The rearrangement uses TRBV7-8 and TRBJ2-7, with 16 bases aligning to TRBD2. The CDR3 is 17 residues long. Looked up from germline, CDR1 is SGHVS and CDR2 is FQNEAQ. V lost 0 bases and J lost 1; bases outside the gene matches: 0. The CDR3 sequence: CASSLAGLAGGSYEQYF. Written as DNA, the CDR3 is TGTGCCAGCAGCTTAGCGGGACTAGCGGGAGGGTCCTACGAGCAGTACTTC.

The chain couples TRBV9 to TRBJ2-5; 7 nucleotides line up with TRBD2. J lost 3 bases, V lost 4 bases, and 9 bases had no gene match. This CDR3 has 15 residues. CDR1 and CDR2 (germline): SGDLS, YYNGEE. The CDR3 sequence is CASSLGTTFEETQYF. The DNA for the CDR3 is TGTGCCAGCAGCCTGGGGACTACCTTCGAAGAGACCCAGTACTTC.

For this clone: The same CDR3 arises from other DNA sequences in this sample as well. V gene TRBV5-6 combines with J gene TRBJ2-1; either TRBD1 or TRBD2 may fit D (5 bases each). V lost 3 bases to trimming and J lost 0 bases, with 10 bases between them. Germline V gives CDR1 SGHDT, CDR2 YYEEEE. The CDR3 is 15 residues long. Here the CDR3 DNA reads TGTGCCAGCAGCTCGGGACCGAGCTCCTACAATGAGCAGTTCTTC. Translating gives CASSSGPSSYNEQFF.

The V call is TRBV4-1, the J call TRBJ1-6, with D uncertain. Deletions cut 1 base from V and 9 bases from J, with 4 bases between. CDR1 is MGHRA, CDR2 YSYEKL, per germline. The CDR3 sequence is 12 residues long. The CDR3 region is CASSQGPSPLHF. CDR3 nucleotide sequence: TGCGCCAGCAGCCAAGGTCCTTCACCCCTCCACTTT.

This chain joins TRBV4-1 and TRBJ1-5; 8 bases line up with TRBD1. The J segment lost 2 bases and the V segment lost 4 bases, leaving 13 bases of the junction unmatched. The CDR3 contains 18 residues. CDR1 is MGHRA, CDR2 YSYEKL, per germline. The CDR3, as DNA: TGCGCCAGCAGCCCCCGGGTGCAGGGGGCAGTGGGCAATCAGCCCCAGCATTTT. This gives the protein CASSPRVQGAVGNQPQHF.

The chain has TRBV5-1 and TRBJ2-7, with 9 nucleotides matching TRBD1. CDR1 and CDR2 from the germline V gene are SGHRS and YFSETQ. Trimming at V came to 1 base and at J to 6 bases, leaving 8 bases not matched to a gene. The CDR3 consists of 15 residues. This CDR3 reads CASSLTGGFFIEQYF. CDR3 DNA sequence: TGCGCCAGCAGCTTGACAGGGGGCTTTTTCATCGAGCAGTACTTC.

The chain employs TRBV7-9 and TRBJ1-2; the D is unclear. The length of the CDR3 is 14 residues. Germline values: CDR1 SEHNR, CDR2 FQNEAQ (reference sequence). V was cut by 1 base and J by 8 bases, with 14 bases left in between. Written as DNA, the CDR3 is TGTGCCAGCAGCTTAGTCCGAGAAGGAGGAGGCTACACCTTC. It translates to CASSLVREGGGYTF.

V and J are TRBV14 and TRBJ2-7; D may be TRBD2 (6 bases). The CDR3 is made up of 15 amino acids. Per the germline V gene, CDR1 is SGHDN and CDR2 is FVKESK. V gave up 1 base and J gave up 0 bases, with 10 bases separating them. The CDR3 loop is CASSQGRDFSYEQYF. The CDR3 nucleotides are TGTGCCAGCAGCCAAGGAAGGGACTTCTCCTACGAGCAGTACTTC. Drawing the rest from reference TRBV14 and TRBJ2-7, the complete variable domain is EAGVTQFPSHSVIEKGQTVTLRCDPISGHDNLYWYRRVMGKEIKFLLHFVKESKQDESGMPNNRFLAERTGGTYSTLKVQPAELEDSGVYFCASSQGRDFSYEQYFGPGTRLTVT.

The chain is built from TRBV5-1 and TRBJ2-7; 9 bases line up with TRBD2. The CDR3 has 19 residues. The junction had 17 bases not matched to a gene; V was cut back by 4 bases and J by 0 bases. The germline gives CDR1 SGHRS, CDR2 YFSETQ. This chain's CDR3 is CASSQNPLAGDLSSYEQYF. CDR3 coding DNA: TGCGCCAGCAGCCAAAACCCACTAGCGGGCGACCTGAGCTCCTACGAGCAGTACTTC. The whole variable domain, remainder taken from reference TRBV5-1 and TRBJ2-7, is KAGVTQTPRYLIKTRGQQVTLSCSPISGHRSVSWYQQTPGQGLQFLFEYFSETQRNKGNFPGRFSGRQFSNSRSEMNVSTLELGDSALYLCASSQNPLAGDLSSYEQYFGPGTRLTVT.

DNA of the CDR3: TGCGCCAGCAGGCGGAGCGGGCTCTCCTACGAGCAGTACTTC. This sequence encodes CASRRSGLSYEQYF. The chain employs TRBV5-1 and TRBJ2-7; D perhaps matches TRBD2 (6 bases). Between the trimmed V and J ends, which lost 5 bases and 0 bases, there was a span of 12 bases. CDR3 length: 14 amino acids. Germline-derived CDR1 and CDR2 are SGHRS and YFSETQ.

As DNA, the CDR3 is TGTGCCAGCAGTGAGAATAGTGACGACGAGCAGTACTTC. This sequence encodes CASSENSDDEQYF. The chain employs TRBV6-1 and TRBJ2-7; no clear D. Germline loops: CDR1 MNHNS, CDR2 SASEGT. The CDR3 has 13 amino acids. V was clipped by 3 bases and J by 5 bases, with 11 bases between them.

The chain links TRBV5-6 to TRBJ2-7; D gene ambiguous. CDR3 length equals 11 residues. V was cut by 0 bases and J by 6 bases, with 4 bases left in between. Germline CDR1 is SGHDT and CDR2 is YYEEEE. The CDR3 loop reads CASSLVCEQYF. The CDR3 bases are TGTGCCAGCAGCTTGGTCTGCGAGCAGTACTTC.

The chain is built from TRBV5-4 and TRBJ2-7; a possible D gene is TRBD2 (6 bases). CDR1 SGHNT and CDR2 YYREEE come from the germline V gene (reference sequence). The CDR3 spans 14 residues. The V gene lost 5 bases and the J gene lost 3 bases, with 15 bases spanning the gap. CDR3 sequence: CASRQAGNDYEQYF. CDR3 sequence (DNA): TGTGCCAGCAGACAGGCGGGGAATGACTACGAGCAGTACTTC.

The genes are TRBV11-2 and TRBJ2-7, with a weak D call TRBD2 (6 bases). The germline V and J ends were trimmed by 5 bases and 3 bases, with 14 bases remaining between them. Germline V gives CDR1 SGHAT, CDR2 FQNNGV. CDR3 size: 14 residues. The CDR3 sequence is CASSPTTSYYEQYF. In nucleotides, the CDR3 is TGTGCCAGCAGCCCTACGACTAGTTACTACGAGCAGTACTTC.

This chain joins TRBV11-2 and TRBJ2-5, with 9 bases lining up with TRBD2. Germline V gene sequence: CDR1 SGHAT, CDR2 FQNNGV. Trimming cost V 5 bases and J 5 bases; bases outside gene matches: 12. This CDR3 comprises 16 residues. This CDR3 is CASSPRGSGRLETQYF. The CDR3 bases are TGTGCCAGCAGCCCCCGGGGTAGCGGGAGACTTGAGACCCAGTACTTC.

The rearrangement joins TRBV11-3 to TRBJ2-5; the D is unclear. CDR1 is SGHNT, CDR2 YENEEA, per germline. The CDR3 has 12 amino acids. Trimming took 7 bases from V and 5 from J, leaving 11 bases between them. In DNA form, the CDR3 reads TGTGCCAGCAACTCGAGTCCGGAGACCCAGTACTTC. As protein: CASNSSPETQYF.

The chain recombines TRBV11-2 with TRBJ2-7; 7 positions match TRBD1. The V and J ends lost 4 bases and 11 bases, in that order; junction bases with no gene match: 5. Germline CDR1 SGHAT, CDR2 FQNNGV. This CDR3 is built from 11 residues. The DNA for the CDR3 is TGTGCCAGCAGCTCCTACAGGGGAGAGTACTTC. It yields the protein CASSSYRGEYF.

The sample holds one count of this clone. V is TRBV9 and J is TRBJ2-3; D gene ambiguous. Looked up from germline, CDR1 is SGDLS and CDR2 is YYNGEE. V was cut by 3 bases and J by 2 bases, with 7 bases left in between. CDR3 length: 13 amino acids. CDR3 bases: TGTGCCAGCAGCGGCTCCTTCACAGATACGCAGTATTTT. It translates to CASSGSFTDTQYF. Looking up the rest from reference TRBV9 and TRBJ2-3 gives the full variable domain: DSGVTQTPKHLITATGQRVTLRCSPRSGDLSVYWYQQSLDQGLQFLIQYYNGEERAKGNILERFSAQQFPDLHSELNLSSLELGDSALYFCASSGSFTDTQYFGPGTRLTVL.

The genes are TRBV28 and TRBJ1-5; D is perhaps TRBD1 (5 bases). V was shortened by 5 bases and J by 4 bases, with 15 bases between the two germline ends. CDR3 length: 15 amino acids. Germline V gene sequence: CDR1 MDHEN, CDR2 SYDVKM. As DNA, the CDR3 is TGTGCCAGCAGTCCCGCAGGGAGAGGTAATCAGCCCCAGCATTTT. This sequence encodes CASSPAGRGNQPQHF.

Details on this clone: At one of its ends the junction is not consistent with the germline gene, which may arise from a read error. V usage is TRBV28 and J usage is TRBJ1-5; 10 bases are shared with TRBD1. The CDR3 totals 12 residues. Germline-derived CDR1 and CDR2 are MDHEN and SYDVKM. The CDR3 loop reads CASTDEGQGPFF. CDR3 bases: TGTGCCAGCACCGATGAGGGACAGGGGCCTTTTTTT. The entire variable domain, with the rest obtained from reference TRBV28 and TRBJ1-5, is as follows: DVKVTQSSRYLVKRTGEKVFLECVQDMDHENMFWYRQDPGLGLRLIYFSYDVKMKEKGDIPEGYSVSREKKERFSLILESASTNQTSMYLCASTDEGQGPFFGDGTRLSIL.